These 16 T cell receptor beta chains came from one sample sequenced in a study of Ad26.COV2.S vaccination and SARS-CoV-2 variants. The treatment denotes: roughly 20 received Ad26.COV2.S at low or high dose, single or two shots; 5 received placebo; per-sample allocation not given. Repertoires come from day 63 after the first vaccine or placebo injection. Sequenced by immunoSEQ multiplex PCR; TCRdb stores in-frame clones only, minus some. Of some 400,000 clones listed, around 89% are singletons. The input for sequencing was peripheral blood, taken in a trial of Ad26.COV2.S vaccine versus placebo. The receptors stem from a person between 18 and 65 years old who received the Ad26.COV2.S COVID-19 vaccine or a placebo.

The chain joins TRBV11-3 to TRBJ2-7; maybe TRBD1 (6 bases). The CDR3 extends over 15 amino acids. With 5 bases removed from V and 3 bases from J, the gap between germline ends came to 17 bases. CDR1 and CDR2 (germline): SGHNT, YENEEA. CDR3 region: CASSLSRGKRYEQYF. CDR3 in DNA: TGTGCCAGCAGCCTAAGCAGGGGAAAGCGCTACGAGCAGTACTTC.

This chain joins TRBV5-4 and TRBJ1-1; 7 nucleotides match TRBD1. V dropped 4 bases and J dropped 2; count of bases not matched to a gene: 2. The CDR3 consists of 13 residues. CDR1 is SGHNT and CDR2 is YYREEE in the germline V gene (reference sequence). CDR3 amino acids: CASSRQGNTEAFF. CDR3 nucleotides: TGTGCCAGCAGCAGACAGGGAAACACTGAAGCTTTCTTT.

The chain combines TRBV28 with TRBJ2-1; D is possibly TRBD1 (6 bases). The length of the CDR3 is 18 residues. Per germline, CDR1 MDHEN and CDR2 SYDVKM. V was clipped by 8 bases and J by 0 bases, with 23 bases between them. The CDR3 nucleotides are TGTGCCAGCCAGCCGGACAGACAAATAGCCCTCTCCTACAATGAGCAGTTCTTC. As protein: CASQPDRQIALSYNEQFF. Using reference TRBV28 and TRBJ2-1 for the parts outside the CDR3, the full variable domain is DVKVTQSSRYLVKRTGEKVFLECVQDMDHENMFWYRQDPGLGLRLIYFSYDVKMKEKGDIPEGYSVSREKKERFSLILESASTNQTSMYLCASQPDRQIALSYNEQFFGPGTRLTVL.

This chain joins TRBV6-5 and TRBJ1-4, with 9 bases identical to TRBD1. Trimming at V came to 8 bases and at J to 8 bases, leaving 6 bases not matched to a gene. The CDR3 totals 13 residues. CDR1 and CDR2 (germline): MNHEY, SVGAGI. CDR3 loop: CASHRGLEEKLFF. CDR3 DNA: TGTGCCAGCCACAGGGGGCTCGAGGAAAAACTGTTTTTT.

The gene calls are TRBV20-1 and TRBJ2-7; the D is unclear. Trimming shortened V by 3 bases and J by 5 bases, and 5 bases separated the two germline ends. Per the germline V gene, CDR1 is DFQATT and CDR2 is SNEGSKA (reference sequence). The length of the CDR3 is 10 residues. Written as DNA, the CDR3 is TGCAGTGCTAGGGTCCACGAGCAGTACTTC. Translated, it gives CSARVHEQYF.

CDR3 loop: CASSRSGTATYEQYF. The CDR3 nucleotides are TGTGCCAGCAGCCGGAGTGGGACGGCAACCTACGAGCAGTACTTC. This sequence joins TRBV11-2 and TRBJ2-7; D may correspond to TRBD1 or TRBD2 (5 bases each). The CDR3 loop spans 15 amino acids. The ends were cut back, 5 bases at V and 2 bases at J, with 16 bases in the middle. Germline V CDR1 and CDR2: SGHAT, FQNNGV.

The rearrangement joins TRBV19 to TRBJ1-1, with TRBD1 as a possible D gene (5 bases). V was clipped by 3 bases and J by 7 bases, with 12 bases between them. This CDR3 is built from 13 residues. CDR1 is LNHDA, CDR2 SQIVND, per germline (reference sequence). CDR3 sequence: CASSITGGSEAFF. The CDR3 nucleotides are TGTGCCAGTAGTATCACAGGAGGGAGTGAAGCTTTCTTT.

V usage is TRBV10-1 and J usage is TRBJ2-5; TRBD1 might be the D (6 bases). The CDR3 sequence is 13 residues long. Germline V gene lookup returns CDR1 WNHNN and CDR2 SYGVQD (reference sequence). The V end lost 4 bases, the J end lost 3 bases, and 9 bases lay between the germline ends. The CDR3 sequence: CASSVAGEETQYF. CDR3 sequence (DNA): TGCGCCAGCAGTGTGGCAGGGGAAGAGACCCAGTACTTC.

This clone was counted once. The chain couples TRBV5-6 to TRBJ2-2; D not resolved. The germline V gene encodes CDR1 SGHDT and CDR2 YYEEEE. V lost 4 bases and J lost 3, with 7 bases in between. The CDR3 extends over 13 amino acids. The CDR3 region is CASSNRHTGELFF. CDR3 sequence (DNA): TGTGCCAGCAGCAACCGACACACCGGGGAGCTGTTTTTT. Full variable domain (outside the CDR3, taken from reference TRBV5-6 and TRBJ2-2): DAGVTQSPTHLIKTRGQQVTLRCSPKSGHDTVSWYQQALGQGPQFIFQYYEEEERQRGNFPDRFSGHQFPNYSSELNVNALLLGDSALYLCASSNRHTGELFFGEGSRLTVL.

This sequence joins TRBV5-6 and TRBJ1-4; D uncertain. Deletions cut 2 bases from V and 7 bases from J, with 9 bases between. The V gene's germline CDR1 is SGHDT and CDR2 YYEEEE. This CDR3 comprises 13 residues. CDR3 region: CASSFGRAEKLFF. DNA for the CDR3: TGTGCCAGCAGCTTTGGCAGAGCTGAAAAACTGTTTTTT.

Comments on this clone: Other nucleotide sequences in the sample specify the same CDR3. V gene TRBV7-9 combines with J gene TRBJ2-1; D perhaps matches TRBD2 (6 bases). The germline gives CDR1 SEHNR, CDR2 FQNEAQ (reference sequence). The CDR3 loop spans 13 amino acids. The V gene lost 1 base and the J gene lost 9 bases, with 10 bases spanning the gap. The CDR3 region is CASSLVIGGEQFF. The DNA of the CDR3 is TGTGCCAGCAGCTTAGTCATCGGGGGTGAGCAGTTCTTC.

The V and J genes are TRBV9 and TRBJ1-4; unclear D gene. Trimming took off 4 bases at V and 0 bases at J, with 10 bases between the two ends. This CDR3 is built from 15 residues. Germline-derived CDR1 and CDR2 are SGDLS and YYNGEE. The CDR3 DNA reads TGTGCCAGCAGCACCCGACAAGCAACTAATGAAAAACTGTTTTTT. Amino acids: CASSTRQATNEKLFF.

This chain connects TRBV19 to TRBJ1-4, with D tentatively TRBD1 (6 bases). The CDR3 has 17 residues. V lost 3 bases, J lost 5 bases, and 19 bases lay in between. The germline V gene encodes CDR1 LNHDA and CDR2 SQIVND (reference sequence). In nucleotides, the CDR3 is TGTGCCAGTAGTATTTCTTTCGGAGACAGGAAAAATGAAAAACTGTTTTTT. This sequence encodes CASSISFGDRKNEKLFF. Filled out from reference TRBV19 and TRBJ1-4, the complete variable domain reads DGGITQSPKYLFRKEGQNVTLSCEQNLNHDAMYWYRQDPGQGLRLIYYSQIVNDFQKGDIAEGYSVSREKKESFPLTVTSAQKNPTAFYLCASSISFGDRKNEKLFFGSGTQLSVL.

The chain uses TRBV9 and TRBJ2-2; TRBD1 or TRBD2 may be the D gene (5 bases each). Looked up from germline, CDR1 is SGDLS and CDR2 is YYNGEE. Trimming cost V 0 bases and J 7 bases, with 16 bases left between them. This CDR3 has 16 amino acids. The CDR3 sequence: CASSVVTSGRGGELFF. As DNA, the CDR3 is TGTGCCAGCAGCGTAGTTACAAGCGGTAGGGGCGGGGAGCTGTTTTTT.

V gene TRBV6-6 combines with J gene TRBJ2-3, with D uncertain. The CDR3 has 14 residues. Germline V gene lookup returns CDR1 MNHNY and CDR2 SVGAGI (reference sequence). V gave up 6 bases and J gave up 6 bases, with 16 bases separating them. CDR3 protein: CASSPIRVSDTQYF. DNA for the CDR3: TGTGCCAGCAGCCCAATACGAGTGTCCGATACGCAGTATTTT.

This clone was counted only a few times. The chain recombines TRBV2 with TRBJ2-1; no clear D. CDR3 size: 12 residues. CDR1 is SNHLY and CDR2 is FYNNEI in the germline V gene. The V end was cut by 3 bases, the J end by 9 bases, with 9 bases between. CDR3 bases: TGTGCCAGCAGTGAGCCGGGCAGTGAGCAGTTCTTC. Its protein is CASSEPGSEQFF.